The 6 T cell receptor beta chains below were found in one sample sequenced in a study of T cell repertoires in cytomegalovirus infection. MiXCR was run by TCRdb on the reads, yielding one entry per CDR3 protein. The data hold 200,000 to 300,000 distinct CDR3 sequences, with 9% to 15% observed a single time. Sequenced sample: PBMCs. These receptors were collected from a human donor in good health (CMV status not recorded). Some clones in this sample may be carry-over from other donors' samples.

This clonotype was observed many times. This rearrangement joins TRBV7-9 to TRBJ1-1; a weak D match, TRBD1 (6 bases). CDR1 is SEHNR, CDR2 FQNEAQ, per germline (reference sequence). The length of the CDR3 is 18 residues. Trimming shortened V by 2 bases and J by 2 bases, and 21 bases separated the two germline ends. CDR3 sequence reads: CASSLRGGGVRVNTEAFF. Written as DNA, the CDR3 is TGTGCCAGCAGCTTAAGGGGGGGAGGTGTCAGGGTCAACACTGAAGCTTTCTTT.

This sequence joins TRBV12-3 or TRBV12-4 and TRBJ2-3; 7 bases line up with TRBD2. V was clipped by 4 bases and J by 5 bases; unmatched bases: 6. The CDR3 runs to 14 residues. The CDR3 protein is CASSSRGFGDTQYF. Here the CDR3 DNA reads TGTGCCAGCAGTTCGCGGGGGTTTGGAGATACGCAGTATTTT.

About this clonotype itself: The junction and the germline gene differ at one end; a read error may be behind it. This chain connects TRBV9 to TRBJ1-1; D may be TRBD1 (6 bases). The CDR3 totals 15 residues. Germline lookup yields CDR1 SGDLS and CDR2 YYNGEE. The CDR3 DNA is TGTGCCAGCAGCGTAGCGGACAGCATGAACACTGAAGCTTTATTT. Its protein product is CASSVADSMNTEALF. Combining the CDR3 with reference TRBV9 and TRBJ1-1 gives the whole variable domain DSGVTQTPKHLITATGQRVTLRCSPRSGDLSVYWYQQSLDQGLQFLIQYYNGEERAKGNILERFSAQQFPDLHSELNLSSLELGDSALYFCASSVADSMNTEALFGQGTRLTVV.

The genes are TRBV5-4 and TRBJ2-5; TRBD1 matches at 7 bases. The CDR3 extends over 15 amino acids. Germline CDR1 and CDR2: SGHNT and YYREEE (reference sequence). With V trimmed by 4 bases and J by 3 bases, 9 bases remained unmatched. The CDR3 loop is CASSATLDREETQYF. The CDR3 nucleotides are TGTGCCAGCAGCGCTACCCTCGACAGGGAAGAGACCCAGTACTTC.

To note about this clonotype: The junction does not match germline at one end; this may be a read error. The J gene is TRBJ2-5, the V gene TRBV20-1; 11 positions agree with TRBD1. CDR1 and CDR2 (germline): DFQATT, SNEGSKA (reference sequence). The length of the CDR3 is 13 residues. The CDR3, as DNA: TGCAGTCCTAGGACAGGGGGCGACGAGACCCAGTACTTC. Its translation is CSPRTGGDETQYF.

This clonotype was seen a handful of times. V and J are TRBV27 and TRBJ2-5; 9 bases line up with TRBD2. Trimming at V came to 2 bases and at J to 4 bases, leaving 5 bases not matched to a gene. The CDR3 runs to 15 residues. Germline-derived CDR1 and CDR2 are MNHEY and SMNVEV (reference sequence). CDR3 DNA: TGTGCCAGCAGTTTAATGGCGGGAGGGGGAGAGACCCAGTACTTC. Translation: CASSLMAGGGETQYF.